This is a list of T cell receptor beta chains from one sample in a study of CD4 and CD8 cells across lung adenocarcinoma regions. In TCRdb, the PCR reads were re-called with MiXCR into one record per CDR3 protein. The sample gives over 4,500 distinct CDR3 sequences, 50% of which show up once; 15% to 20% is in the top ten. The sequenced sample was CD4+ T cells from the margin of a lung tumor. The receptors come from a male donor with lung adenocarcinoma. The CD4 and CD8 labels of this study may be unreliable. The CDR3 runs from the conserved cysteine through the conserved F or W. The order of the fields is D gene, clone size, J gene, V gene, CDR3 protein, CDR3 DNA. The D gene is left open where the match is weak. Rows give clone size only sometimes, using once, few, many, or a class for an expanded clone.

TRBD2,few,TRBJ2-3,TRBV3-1,CASSYTSGYTDTQYF,TGTGCCAGCAGTTATACTAGCGGCTACACAGATACGCAGTATTTT
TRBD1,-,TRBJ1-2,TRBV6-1,CASRGWTGRDYGYTF,TGTGCCAGCAGGGGATGGACAGGGAGGGACTATGGCTACACCTTC
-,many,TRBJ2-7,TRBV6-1,CASSHGVYEQYF,TGTGCCAGCAGCCACGGGGTCTACGAGCAGTACTTC
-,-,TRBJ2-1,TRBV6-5,CASSLDSRWDNQFF,TGTGCCAGCAGTTTGGACTCCCGCTGGGACAATCAGTTCTTC
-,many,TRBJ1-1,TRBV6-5,CASSSSTLGNTEAFF,TGTGCCAGCAGTTCCTCTACGCTTGGGAACACTGAAGCTTTCTTT
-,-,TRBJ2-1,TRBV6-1,CASHGGGSIDEQYF,TGTGCCAGCCACGGGGGCGGGAGCATAGATGAGCAGTATTTC
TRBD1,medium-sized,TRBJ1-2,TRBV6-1,CASRRGDSHNYGYTF,TGTGCCAGCAGGAGGGGGGACAGCCATAACTATGGCTACACCTTC
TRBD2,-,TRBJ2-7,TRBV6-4,CAGGHGSGGEDTQYF,TGTGCCGGGGGTCACGGGAGCGGGGGTGAAGATACGCAGTACTTC
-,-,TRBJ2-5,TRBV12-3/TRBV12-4,CASSLGQQETQYF,TGTGCCAGCAGTTTAGGACAGCAAGAGACCCAGTACTTC
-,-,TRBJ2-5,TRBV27,CAGGLGGGDPETQYF,TGTGCCGGGGGTCTTGGGGGCGGGGACCCAGAGACGCAGTACTTC
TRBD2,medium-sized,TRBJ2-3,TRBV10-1,CASSEEGLGTDTQYF,TGCGCCAGCAGTGAGGAGGGACTAGGCACAGATACGCAGTATTTT
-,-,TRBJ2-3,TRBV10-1,CASSSGSKNTQYF,TGCGCCAGCAGTTCAGGAAGCAAAAATACGCAGTATTTT
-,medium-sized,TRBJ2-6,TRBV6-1,CASQKGSDSGANVLTF,TGTGCCAGCCAGAAGGGCTCGGACTCTGGGGCCAACGTCCTGACTTTC
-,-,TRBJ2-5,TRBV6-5,CASSSRQVGTETQYF,TGTGCCAGCAGTTCGAGACAGGTCGGTACAGAGACGCAGTACTTC
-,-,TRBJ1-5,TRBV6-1,CASSEGGGDGQPQHF,TGTGCCAGCAGTGAAGGGGGCGGGGACGGACAGCCCCAGCATTTT
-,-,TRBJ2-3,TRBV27,CAGGPGGRYTDTQYF,TGTGCCGGGGGGCCGGGAGGCCGATACACAGATACGCAGTATTTC
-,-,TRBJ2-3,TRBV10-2,CARGPQAVGTGTQYF,TGCGCCCGGGGCCCACAGGCTGTGGGCACAGGTACGCAGTATTTT
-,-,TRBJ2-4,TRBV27,CASSVSDLCAKNIQYF,TGTGCCAGCAGTGTATCGGACCTGTGCGCCAAAAACATTCAGTACTTC
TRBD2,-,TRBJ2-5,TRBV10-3,CAIGTGGGAPETQYF,TGTGCCATCGGTACGGGGGGGGGGGCCCCAGAGACGCAGTATTTC
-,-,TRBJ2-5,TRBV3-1,CASSSSGDGETQYF,TGTGCCAGCAGCAGCTCAGGGGACGGGGAGACCCAGTACTTC
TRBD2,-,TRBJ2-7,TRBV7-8,CASSLELAGGANEQYF,TGTGCCAGCAGCTTAGAGTTAGCGGGAGGAGCGAATGAGCAGTACTTC
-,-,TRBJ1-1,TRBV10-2,CASRRLTNTEAFF,TGCGCCAGCAGGCGGCTGACGAACACTGAAGCTTTCTTT
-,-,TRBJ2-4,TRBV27,CASSVSGLGAKNTQYF,TGTGCCAGCAGTGTCTCGGGGCTGGGCGCCAAAAACACTCAGTACTTC
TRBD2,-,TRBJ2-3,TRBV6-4,CARGDGSGSEDTQYF,TGTGCCAGGGGTGACGGGAGCGGGAGCGAAGATACGCAGTATTTT
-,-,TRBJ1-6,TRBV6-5,CASSYSSMGPGDSPLHF,TGTGCCAGCAGTTACTCGAGTATGGGGCCTGGGGATTCACCCCTCCACTTT
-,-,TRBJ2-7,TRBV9,CASSVAPLAQTYEQYF,TGTGCCAGCAGCGTAGCTCCCCTAGCGCAAACCTACGAGCAGTACTTC
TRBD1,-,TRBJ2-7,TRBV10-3,CAISSGTEPYEQYF,TGTGCCATCAGCTCCGGGACAGAACCCTACGAGCAGTACTTC
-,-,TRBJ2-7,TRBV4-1,CASSQEVIGYEQYF,TGCGCCAGCAGCCAAGAAGTCATCGGCTACGAGCAGTACTTC
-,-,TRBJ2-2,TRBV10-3,CALGQQEVSTGTLFF,TGTGCCCTGGGCCAGCAGGAGGTGAGCACCGGGACGCTGTTTTTT
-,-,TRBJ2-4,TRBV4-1,CASSQTDIQYF,TGCGCCAGCAGCCAGACAGATATTCAGTACTTC
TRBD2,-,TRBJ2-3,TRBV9,CASSVGGSGGDTQYF,TGTGCCAGCAGCGTAGGCGGGAGTGGGGGAGATACGCAGTATTTT
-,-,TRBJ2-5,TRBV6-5,CASSLGYNLGKTQYF,TGTGCCAGCAGTTTAGGTTACAACCTGGGAAAGACCCAGTACTTC
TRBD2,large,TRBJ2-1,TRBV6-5,CASSYSATSGVYNEQFF,TGTGCCAGCAGTTACTCCGCGACTAGCGGGGTATACAATGAGCAGTTCTTC
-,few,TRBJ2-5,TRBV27,CASSAGRGGRDQETQYF,TGTGCCAGCAGTGCGGGCCGCGGGGGCCGTGACCAAGAGACCCAGTACTTC
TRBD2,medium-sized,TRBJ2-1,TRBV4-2,CASSQDSWSSGGYEQFF,TGTGCCAGCAGCCAAGATAGTTGGTCTAGCGGGGGGTATGAGCAGTTCTTC
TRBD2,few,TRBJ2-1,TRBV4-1,CASSQDVRYAGGGGEQFF,TGCGCCAGCAGCCAAGATGTCCGCTATGCGGGAGGCGGGGGTGAGCAGTTCTTC